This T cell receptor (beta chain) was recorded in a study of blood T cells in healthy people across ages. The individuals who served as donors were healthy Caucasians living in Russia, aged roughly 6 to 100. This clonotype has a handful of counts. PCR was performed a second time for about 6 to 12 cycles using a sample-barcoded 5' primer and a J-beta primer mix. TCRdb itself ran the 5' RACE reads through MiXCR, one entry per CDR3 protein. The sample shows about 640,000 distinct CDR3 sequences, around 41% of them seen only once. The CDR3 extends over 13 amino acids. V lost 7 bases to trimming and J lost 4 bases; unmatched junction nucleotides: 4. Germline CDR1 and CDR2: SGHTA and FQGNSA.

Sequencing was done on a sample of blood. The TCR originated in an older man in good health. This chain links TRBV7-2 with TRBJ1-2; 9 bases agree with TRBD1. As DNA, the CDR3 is TGTGCCAGCACCAGGGACAGGGTCTATGGCTACACCTTC. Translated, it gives CASTRDRVYGYTF.